Described below is a single TCR beta chain sequence and its context. The data were produced by immunoSEQ multiplex PCR, yet TCRdb's version contains in-frame clones alone and is incomplete. This table holds about 100,000 clones, roughly 87% found once. The CDR3 length is 17 residues. Germline lookup yields CDR1 SGHRS and CDR2 YFSETQ. V was shortened by 4 bases and J by 0 bases, with 20 bases between the two germline ends. This specimen comes from a study of control samples from healthy donors and cancer patients. This sequence originates from a woman aged 50 to 60 in good health. The chain carries TRBV5-1 and TRBJ2-7; D unclear. Sequencing was performed on blood. The CDR3 region is CASSQPQAGVSSYEQYF. As DNA, the CDR3 is TGCGCCAGCAGCCAACCCCAGGCAGGCGTCAGCTCCTACGAGCAGTACTTC.